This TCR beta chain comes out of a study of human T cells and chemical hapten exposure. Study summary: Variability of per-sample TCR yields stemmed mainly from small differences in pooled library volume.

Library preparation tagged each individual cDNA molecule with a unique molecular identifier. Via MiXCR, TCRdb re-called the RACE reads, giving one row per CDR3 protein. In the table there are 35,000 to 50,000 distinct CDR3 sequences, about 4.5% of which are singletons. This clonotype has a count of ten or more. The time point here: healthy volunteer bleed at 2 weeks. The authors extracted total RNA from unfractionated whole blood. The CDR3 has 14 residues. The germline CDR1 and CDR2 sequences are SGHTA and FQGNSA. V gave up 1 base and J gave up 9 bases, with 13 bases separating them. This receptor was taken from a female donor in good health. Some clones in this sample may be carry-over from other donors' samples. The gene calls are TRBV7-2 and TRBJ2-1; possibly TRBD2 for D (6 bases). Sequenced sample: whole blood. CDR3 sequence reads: CASSLVAGKGEQFF. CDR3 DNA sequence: TGTGCCAGCAGCTTAGTTGCGGGGAAAGGTGAGCAGTTCTTC.